Listed below are T cell receptor beta chains from one sample, sequenced in a study of blood T cell repertoires in COVID-19. Data came from immunoSEQ multiplex PCR; TCRdb stores just in-frame clones and leaves some out. Of about 110,000 clones detected, 85% to 90% appear once; the ten largest clones hold 1% to 1.4%. Sequences were obtained from peripheral blood. The source of these receptors is a human donor in a cohort sampled during active COVID-19. The CDR3 runs from the conserved cysteine through the conserved F or W. The order of the fields is CDR3 DNA, CDR3 protein, clone size, V gene, D gene, J gene. The D gene is left open where the match is weak. Expanded clones get a size class; other rows say once, few or many, or leave the size out.

CDR3nt: TGTGCCAGCAGCGTAGTGAGAGGGGGACGGTGGAACACCGGGGAGCTGTTTTTT; CDR3aa: CASSVVRGGRWNTGELFF; abundance: -; v_gene: TRBV9; d_gene: -; j_gene: TRBJ2-2
CDR3nt: TGTGCCAGCAGCCTAAGCAGACTAGCGGTAACCTACGAGCAGTACTTC; CDR3aa: CASSLSRLAVTYEQYF; abundance: -; v_gene: TRBV3-1/TRBV3-2; d_gene: TRBD2; j_gene: TRBJ2-7
CDR3nt: TGTGCCAGCACCACAGGGGGTAGCGGGGAGCTGTTTTTT; CDR3aa: CASTTGGSGELFF; abundance: -; v_gene: TRBV12-3/TRBV12-4; d_gene: TRBD1; j_gene: TRBJ2-2
CDR3nt: TGTGCCAGCAGCGTAGGGCCTAGCGGAATAAGCACAGATACGCAGTATTTT; CDR3aa: CASSVGPSGISTDTQYF; abundance: -; v_gene: TRBV9; d_gene: TRBD2; j_gene: TRBJ2-3
CDR3nt: TGTGCCAGCAGCTTCGGCGTTTCATTAGCTTCCCAAGAGACCCAGTACTTC; CDR3aa: CASSFGVSLASQETQYF; abundance: -; v_gene: TRBV11-2; d_gene: -; j_gene: TRBJ2-5
CDR3nt: TGCGCCAGCACCCTTGGTACGGGTCCCCTGGATAGCAATCAGCCCCAGCATTTT; CDR3aa: CASTLGTGPLDSNQPQHF; abundance: -; v_gene: TRBV5-1; d_gene: -; j_gene: TRBJ1-5
CDR3nt: TGTGCCAGCAGCCCCCCGGACAGATCTAACTATGGCTACACCTTC; CDR3aa: CASSPPDRSNYGYTF; abundance: -; v_gene: TRBV4-2; d_gene: -; j_gene: TRBJ1-2
CDR3nt: TGTGCCATCAGTGCTACAGGGGGTGGTAATTCACCCCTCCACTTT; CDR3aa: CAISATGGGNSPLHF; abundance: -; v_gene: TRBV10-3; d_gene: TRBD1; j_gene: TRBJ1-6
CDR3nt: TGTGCCAGCAGTGAAAAGACAGGGGTGGGCGAGCAGTACTTC; CDR3aa: CASSEKTGVGEQYF; abundance: -; v_gene: TRBV27; d_gene: TRBD1; j_gene: TRBJ2-7
CDR3nt: TGTGCCAGCAGCCCGAGGGGGTACACTGAAGCTTTCTTT; CDR3aa: CASSPRGYTEAFF; abundance: -; v_gene: TRBV27; d_gene: -; j_gene: TRBJ1-1
CDR3nt: TGTGCCAGCAATAAGGCACTAGCGGGATACGGGGAGCAGTTCTTC; CDR3aa: CASNKALAGYGEQFF; abundance: once; v_gene: TRBV27; d_gene: TRBD2; j_gene: TRBJ2-1
CDR3nt: TGTGCCAGCAGTGAACTCGGGGGGCCCCAACTTGGGCCCCAGCATTTT; CDR3aa: CASSELGGPQLGPQHF; abundance: -; v_gene: TRBV6-1; d_gene: -; j_gene: TRBJ1-5
CDR3nt: TGTGCCAGCGGGACAGGTCAAAATCAGCCCCAGCATTTT; CDR3aa: CASGTGQNQPQHF; abundance: few; v_gene: TRBV19; d_gene: TRBD1; j_gene: TRBJ1-5
CDR3nt: TGTGCCATCAGTCCGCAGGCGGGAACTGGAAACACCATATATTTT; CDR3aa: CAISPQAGTGNTIYF; abundance: -; v_gene: TRBV10-3; d_gene: -; j_gene: TRBJ1-3
CDR3nt: TGCGCCAGCAGCTCAATTAGCGGGAGCGGGGCAGATACGCAGTATTTT; CDR3aa: CASSSISGSGADTQYF; abundance: -; v_gene: TRBV5-1; d_gene: TRBD2; j_gene: TRBJ2-3
CDR3nt: TGTGCCAGCCAATTCCAGGGGGTTAATCAGCCCCAGCATTTT; CDR3aa: CASQFQGVNQPQHF; abundance: once; v_gene: TRBV6-6; d_gene: TRBD1; j_gene: TRBJ1-5
CDR3nt: TGTGCCAGCAGCCCCCGGAGGGCCGCTGGAAACACCATATATTTT; CDR3aa: CASSPRRAAGNTIYF; abundance: -; v_gene: TRBV7-2; d_gene: -; j_gene: TRBJ1-3
CDR3nt: TGTGCCAGCAGTTACGCGGGACAGGGAAGACCCTACGAGCAGTACTTC; CDR3aa: CASSYAGQGRPYEQYF; abundance: -; v_gene: TRBV6-2/TRBV6-3; d_gene: TRBD1; j_gene: TRBJ2-7
CDR3nt: TGTGCCAGCAGCCAGAGAGGTCGGGAGCCGCAAGAGACCCAGTACTTC; CDR3aa: CASSQRGREPQETQYF; abundance: -; v_gene: TRBV3-1/TRBV3-2; d_gene: -; j_gene: TRBJ2-5
CDR3nt: TGTGCCAGCAGCTTGGGACTAGCGGGAAATACGCAGTATTTT; CDR3aa: CASSLGLAGNTQYF; abundance: -; v_gene: TRBV5-8; d_gene: TRBD2; j_gene: TRBJ2-3
CDR3nt: TGCGCCAGCAGCTTAGAGCAAGAGCAGTACTTC; CDR3aa: CASSLEQEQYF; abundance: -; v_gene: TRBV5-1; d_gene: -; j_gene: TRBJ2-7
CDR3nt: TGTGCCAGCAGCGGGGGCAGGAACACTGAAGCTTTCTTT; CDR3aa: CASSGGRNTEAFF; abundance: -; v_gene: TRBV9; d_gene: -; j_gene: TRBJ1-1
CDR3nt: TGTGCCAGCAGTCCTCTGACAGGGTCTCAGCCCCAGCATTTT; CDR3aa: CASSPLTGSQPQHF; abundance: -; v_gene: TRBV27; d_gene: TRBD1; j_gene: TRBJ1-5
CDR3nt: TGTGCCACCAGCAGAGATGGACAGCTTGGAAACACCATATATTTT; CDR3aa: CATSRDGQLGNTIYF; abundance: -; v_gene: TRBV15; d_gene: -; j_gene: TRBJ1-3
CDR3nt: TGTGCCAGCAGCACTCTCGACAGGGGGCTTAGCTACGAGCAGTACTTC; CDR3aa: CASSTLDRGLSYEQYF; abundance: -; v_gene: TRBV5-6; d_gene: TRBD1; j_gene: TRBJ2-7
CDR3nt: TGTGCCAGCGCCCCTGGACTAGTTGGGACCCAGTACTTC; CDR3aa: CASAPGLVGTQYF; abundance: -; v_gene: TRBV6-6; d_gene: TRBD2; j_gene: TRBJ2-5
CDR3nt: TGTGCCAGCAGTTTATTCGGGGACACAGATACGCAGTATTTT; CDR3aa: CASSLFGDTDTQYF; abundance: -; v_gene: TRBV28; d_gene: -; j_gene: TRBJ2-3
CDR3nt: TGTGCCAGCAGCTTAACGGGACAGGTGAATGAAAAACTGTTTTTT; CDR3aa: CASSLTGQVNEKLFF; abundance: -; v_gene: TRBV11-2; d_gene: TRBD1; j_gene: TRBJ1-4
CDR3nt: TGTGCCACCAGTGATTCTCTTGGAGGCCCAGGGGGCCCCTATGGCTACACCTTC; CDR3aa: CATSDSLGGPGGPYGYTF; abundance: -; v_gene: TRBV24-1; d_gene: TRBD1; j_gene: TRBJ1-2
CDR3nt: TGTGCCAGCAGTGAACTTCCCTTGGGAGGCTATGGCTACACCTTC; CDR3aa: CASSELPLGGYGYTF; abundance: -; v_gene: TRBV6-1; d_gene: -; j_gene: TRBJ1-2
CDR3nt: TGTGCCACCAGTAGACAGGGACCGGGCAATCAGCCCCAGCATTTT; CDR3aa: CATSRQGPGNQPQHF; abundance: -; v_gene: TRBV24-1; d_gene: TRBD1; j_gene: TRBJ1-5
CDR3nt: TGTGCCAGCAGCTCCAGACAGGGGCCTGAAGCTTTCTTT; CDR3aa: CASSSRQGPEAFF; abundance: -; v_gene: TRBV11-3; d_gene: TRBD1; j_gene: TRBJ1-1
CDR3nt: TGCGCCAGCAGCGGACCGCGGGGGCCCACGGATCCGGCTAACTATGGCTACACCTTC; CDR3aa: CASSGPRGPTDPANYGYTF; abundance: -; v_gene: TRBV4-1; d_gene: -; j_gene: TRBJ1-2
CDR3nt: TGTGCCAGCAACAGCGGGATCCTAGAGACCCAGTACTTC; CDR3aa: CASNSGILETQYF; abundance: -; v_gene: TRBV2; d_gene: TRBD2; j_gene: TRBJ2-5
CDR3nt: TGTGCCAGCAGTTCAATTCGGACAGGGGCCTTCTATAGCAATCAGCCCCAGCATTTT; CDR3aa: CASSSIRTGAFYSNQPQHF; abundance: -; v_gene: TRBV28; d_gene: TRBD1; j_gene: TRBJ1-5
CDR3nt: TGTGCCACGGGACAGCTGAACACCGGGGAGCTGTTTTTT; CDR3aa: CATGQLNTGELFF; abundance: once; v_gene: TRBV24-1; d_gene: TRBD1; j_gene: TRBJ2-2
CDR3nt: TGTGCCAGCAGCCACTTCGAGGGAGGAACGAACCGCCCGTTCTTC; CDR3aa: CASSHFEGGTNRPFF; abundance: -; v_gene: TRBV14; d_gene: -; j_gene: TRBJ2-1
CDR3nt: TGTGCCAGCAGCGGGTTACCGGGACTTGGGGAGACCCAGTACTTC; CDR3aa: CASSGLPGLGETQYF; abundance: -; v_gene: TRBV9; d_gene: -; j_gene: TRBJ2-5
CDR3nt: TGTGCCAGCAGCCGGGACAGGGCTGGGGAGACCCAGTACTTC; CDR3aa: CASSRDRAGETQYF; abundance: once; v_gene: TRBV7-2; d_gene: TRBD1; j_gene: TRBJ2-5
CDR3nt: TGTGCCACCAACTCGGGAGCCTACAATGAGCAGTTCTTC; CDR3aa: CATNSGAYNEQFF; abundance: -; v_gene: TRBV24-1; d_gene: -; j_gene: TRBJ2-1
CDR3nt: TGTGCCATCAGTGAACAGACCTCCACTAACTATGGCTACACCTTC; CDR3aa: CAISEQTSTNYGYTF; abundance: -; v_gene: TRBV10-3; d_gene: -; j_gene: TRBJ1-2
CDR3nt: TGTGCCAGCAGCCAGTGGACTAGGGTTCACAATGAGCAGTTCTTC; CDR3aa: CASSQWTRVHNEQFF; abundance: once; v_gene: TRBV11-2; d_gene: TRBD2; j_gene: TRBJ2-1
CDR3nt: TGTGCCAGCAGCTCGGGACTAGCGGGGAGCCAAGAGACCCAGTACTTC; CDR3aa: CASSSGLAGSQETQYF; abundance: -; v_gene: TRBV7-3; d_gene: TRBD2; j_gene: TRBJ2-5
CDR3nt: TGTGCCAGCAGCTGGGGCGGGAGGCCAGGAGAGACCCAGTACTTC; CDR3aa: CASSWGGRPGETQYF; abundance: -; v_gene: TRBV7-2; d_gene: TRBD2; j_gene: TRBJ2-5
CDR3nt: TGCGCCAGCAGCTTGGATTACCGCGCAGGGGTATGGACTGAAGCTTTCTTT; CDR3aa: CASSLDYRAGVWTEAFF; abundance: few; v_gene: TRBV5-1; d_gene: -; j_gene: TRBJ1-1
CDR3nt: TGCGCCAGCAGCCTGGGCGACATTCCCAATTCACCCCTCCACTTT; CDR3aa: CASSLGDIPNSPLHF; abundance: -; v_gene: TRBV4-1; d_gene: -; j_gene: TRBJ1-6
CDR3nt: TGTGCCAGCAGTCTGACGGGAGGGAGAAGGGAGACCCAGTACTTC; CDR3aa: CASSLTGGRRETQYF; abundance: once; v_gene: TRBV27; d_gene: TRBD2; j_gene: TRBJ2-5
CDR3nt: TGTGCCAGCAGCCAAGAGTCCGGGGGAGGGAATTCACCCCTCCACTTT; CDR3aa: CASSQESGGGNSPLHF; abundance: -; v_gene: TRBV3-1/TRBV3-2; d_gene: -; j_gene: TRBJ1-6
CDR3nt: TGTGCCAGCAGGATACTAGCGGGAGCTTACGAGCAGTACTTC; CDR3aa: CASRILAGAYEQYF; abundance: -; v_gene: TRBV6-5; d_gene: TRBD2; j_gene: TRBJ2-7
CDR3nt: TGTGCCAGCAGTACCGGGACAGGGGTTGAAAAACTGTTTTTT; CDR3aa: CASSTGTGVEKLFF; abundance: -; v_gene: TRBV6-5; d_gene: TRBD1; j_gene: TRBJ1-4